This T cell receptor beta chain comes out of a study of OX40 agonist ivuxolimab in advanced cancers. The overall study: Treatment of patients was with ivuxolimab, an agonistic anti-OX40 (CD134) antibody. Three partial responders included one hepatocellular carcinoma patient and two cutaneous melanoma patients.

TCRdb's copy holds only in-frame clones and misses some; the assay was immunoSEQ multiplex PCR. Here the sample spans about 91,000 clones, 87% being singletons. From germline, CDR1 is LGHNA and CDR2 YNFKEQ. With V trimmed by 4 bases and J by 7 bases, 6 bases remained unmatched. The CDR3 has 15 amino acids. The source of this sequence is an adult with an advanced solid tumor such as melanoma, head and neck, liver or kidney cancer. This specimen consisted of CD4+ or CD8+ T cells sorted from blood, obtained in a trial of the OX40 agonist ivuxolimab. J is TRBJ2-7 and V is TRBV4-2, with 14 bases matching TRBD2. The CDR3 reads CASSPRLAGGNEQYF. CDR3 sequence (DNA): TGTGCCAGCAGCCCTCGACTAGCGGGGGGGAATGAGCAGTACTTC.